This TCR beta chain derives from a study of blood T cell repertoires in COVID-19. Study in general: Collection of acute and convalescent COVID-19 samples took place in the United States, Italy and Spain. T cells, B-cell-depleted T cells, or PBMCs supplied cDNA or gDNA.

The V end was cut by 8 bases, the J end by 5 bases, with 10 bases between. This CDR3 region has 11 residues. CDR1 is MGHDK, CDR2 SYGVNS, per germline. Recruitment covered 20 to 25 US areas and drew participants whose ages spanned about 18 to 89 years. The data were produced by immunoSEQ multiplex PCR, yet TCRdb's version contains in-frame clones alone and is incomplete. The sample records some 300,000 clones, 85% to 90% being singletons. Sequenced material: PBMCs or T cells enriched from blood (not recorded which). The sequence was collected from a man younger than 45 who had recovered from COVID-19. The rearrangement uses TRBV25-1 and TRBJ2-7; no definite D call. The CDR3 protein is CASGRPHEQYF. Here the CDR3 DNA reads TGTGCCAGCGGCAGGCCCCACGAGCAGTACTTC.